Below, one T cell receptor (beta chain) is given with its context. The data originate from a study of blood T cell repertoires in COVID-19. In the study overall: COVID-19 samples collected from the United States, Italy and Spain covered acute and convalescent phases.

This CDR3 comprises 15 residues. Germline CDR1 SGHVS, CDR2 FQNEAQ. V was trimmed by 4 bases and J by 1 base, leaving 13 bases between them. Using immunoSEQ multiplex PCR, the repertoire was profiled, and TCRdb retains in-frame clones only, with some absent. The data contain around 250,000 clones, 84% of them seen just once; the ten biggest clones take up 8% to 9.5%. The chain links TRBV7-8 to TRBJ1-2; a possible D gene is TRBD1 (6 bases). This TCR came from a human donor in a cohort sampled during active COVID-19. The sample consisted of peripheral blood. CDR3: CASSSNRALNYGYTF. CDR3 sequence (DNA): TGTGCCAGCAGCTCAAACAGGGCTCTTAACTATGGCTACACCTTC. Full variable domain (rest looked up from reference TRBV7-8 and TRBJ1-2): GAGVSQSPRYKVAKRGQDVALRCDPISGHVSLFWYQQALGQGPEFLTYFQNEAQLDKSGLPSDRFFAERPEGSVSTLKIQRTQQEDSAVYLCASSSNRALNYGYTFGSGTRLTVV.